These T cell receptor beta chains were read from a single sample in a study of blood T cell repertoires in COVID-19. Profiling relied on immunoSEQ multiplex PCR, and the TCRdb table lists in-frame clones only, not all of them. Among under 80,000 clones listed, 76% were seen once. Sequenced input: peripheral blood. The source is a man aged 60-69 years with COVID-19, enrolled during active disease. CDR3s include the opening cysteine and the closing phenylalanine or tryptophan. The order of the fields is D gene, V gene, J gene, CDR3 length, CDR3 DNA, CDR3 protein. D genes are given only for firm matches.

>TRBD2|TRBV13|TRBJ2-7|17
TGTGCCAGCAGCCCCAGCCTTGGGACTAGCGGCTCCTACGAGCAGTACTTC
CASSPSLGTSGSYEQYF
>TRBD1|TRBV11-2|TRBJ2-5|15
TGTGCCAGCAGCATCATCTTAGGGGGCACAGAGACCCAGTACTTC
CASSIILGGTETQYF
>-|TRBV10-3|TRBJ2-7|16
TGTGCCATCAGAACCACTCTAGCCTCGAGCTCCTACGAGCAGTACTTC
CAIRTTLASSSYEQYF
>-|TRBV3-1/TRBV3-2|TRBJ1-2|11
TGTGCCAGCTCCACTTCCATGGGCTACACCTTC
CASSTSMGYTF
>TRBD1|TRBV28|TRBJ1-5|16
TGTGCCAGCAGTCCCCGGACAGGGCAGAGCAATCAGCCCCAGCATTTT
CASSPRTGQSNQPQHF
>-|TRBV4-1|TRBJ2-7|15
TGCGCCAGCAGCCGAAGCTTGAAAAATACCTACGAGCAGTACTTC
CASSRSLKNTYEQYF
>-|TRBV3-1/TRBV3-2|TRBJ1-2|16
TGTGCCAGCACTACCTTGGACGGGGTGAGAAGCTATGGCTACACCTTC
CASTTLDGVRSYGYTF
>-|TRBV2|TRBJ2-1|11
TGTGCCAGGCCGTACCAGGCTGAGCAGTTCTTC
CARPYQAEQFF
>TRBD2|TRBV5-4|TRBJ2-5|16
TGTGCCAGCAGCCCAGGACTAGCGGGAGTGGGAGAGACCCAGTACTTC
CASSPGLAGVGETQYF
>-|TRBV11-2|TRBJ1-3|15
TGTGCCAGCAGACCCACAGTTATGACTGGAAACACCATATATTTT
CASRPTVMTGNTIYF
>-|TRBV6-2/TRBV6-3|TRBJ2-3|16
TGTGCCAGCAGCAGGAGGTTGGGGGCGGGCACAGATACGCAGTATTTT
CASSRRLGAGTDTQYF
>-|TRBV7-9|TRBJ2-7|13
TGTGCCAGCAGTTTCGGGAGTATCGACGAGCAGTACTTC
CASSFGSIDEQYF
>TRBD1|TRBV10-2|TRBJ1-5|17
TGCGCCAGCAGTGAGTCGACTCGGGACAGAGACAATCAGCCCCAGCATTTT
CASSESTRDRDNQPQHF
>-|TRBV6-4|TRBJ1-6|14
TGTGCCAGCAGTAAAGACACGTATAATTCACCCCTCCACTTT
CASSKDTYNSPLHF
>-|TRBV29-1|TRBJ2-7|14
TGCAGCGTTGGTATGAGGTTGGGCTCCTACGAGCAGTACTTC
CSVGMRLGSYEQYF
>-|TRBV19|TRBJ1-2|13
TGTGCCTCTGCCCCCAACAGGGACTATGGCTACACCTTC
CASAPNRDYGYTF
>TRBD1|TRBV6-5|TRBJ1-4|13
TGTGCCAGCACCGCAGGGGGTGGAGAAAAACTGTTTTTT
CASTAGGGEKLFF
>-|TRBV10-3|TRBJ1-2|16
TGTGCCATCAGTGACGGGGGGCGACAGGAACACTATGGCTACACCTTC
CAISDGGRQEHYGYTF
>TRBD2|TRBV10-1|TRBJ2-3|18
TGCGCCAGCAGCCTCGGGACTAGCGGGACGGCTAGCACAGATACGCAGTATTTT
CASSLGTSGTASTDTQYF